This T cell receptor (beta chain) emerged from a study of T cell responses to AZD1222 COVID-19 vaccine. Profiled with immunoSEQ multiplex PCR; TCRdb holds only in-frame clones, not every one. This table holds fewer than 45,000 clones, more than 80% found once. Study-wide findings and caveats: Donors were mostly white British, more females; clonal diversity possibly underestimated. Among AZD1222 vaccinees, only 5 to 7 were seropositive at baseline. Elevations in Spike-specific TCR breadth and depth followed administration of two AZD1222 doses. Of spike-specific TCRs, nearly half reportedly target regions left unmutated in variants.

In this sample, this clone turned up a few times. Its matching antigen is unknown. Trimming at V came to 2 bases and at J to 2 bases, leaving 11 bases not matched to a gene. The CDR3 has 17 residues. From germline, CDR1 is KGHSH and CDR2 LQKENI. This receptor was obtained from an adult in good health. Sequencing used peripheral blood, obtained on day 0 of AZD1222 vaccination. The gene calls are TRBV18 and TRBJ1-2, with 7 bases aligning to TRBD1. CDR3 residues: CASSPVKGADRNYGYTF. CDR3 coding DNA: TGTGCCAGCTCACCAGTAAAGGGGGCTGATAGGAACTATGGCTACACCTTC.